The 15 T cell receptor beta chains given below trace back to one sample, sequenced in a study of sequential checkpoint blockade in melanoma. The data were produced by immunoSEQ multiplex PCR, yet TCRdb's version contains in-frame clones alone and is incomplete. This table has about 20,000 clones, 75% to 85% appearing once. The sample's treatment: randomized to nivolumab then ipilimumab (arm A) or the reverse (arm B). Here the sequenced sample was CD8+ T cells sorted from blood (inferred from file names), taken from a patient given nivolumab and ipilimumab in sequence. These receptors all stem from a human donor with melanoma.

The rearrangement links TRBV28 to TRBJ2-7; D is undetermined. With 1 base removed from V and 2 bases from J, the gap between germline ends came to 12 bases. CDR3 length equals 15 residues. The V gene's germline CDR1 is MDHEN and CDR2 SYDVKM. The CDR3 DNA reads TGTGCCAGCAGTTTATATGTATTAGCTACCTACGAGCAGTACTTC. Its protein product is CASSLYVLATYEQYF.

The chain combines TRBV7-9 with TRBJ2-7; 7 positions agree with TRBD1. The CDR3 extends over 15 amino acids. In germline, CDR1 is SEHNR, CDR2 FQNEAQ (reference sequence). The V and J ends lost 6 bases and 2 bases, in that order; junction bases with no gene match: 10. This CDR3 is CASSSGTEGTYEQYF. In DNA form, the CDR3 reads TGTGCCAGCAGTTCAGGGACAGAGGGTACCTACGAGCAGTACTTC.

The chain recombines TRBV9 with TRBJ2-3; the match to TRBD2 covers 7 bases. Trimming cost V 0 bases and J 0 bases; bases outside gene matches: 7. Germline values: CDR1 SGDLS, CDR2 YYNGEE. This CDR3 region has 17 residues. For the CDR3, the DNA is TGTGCCAGCAGCGTAGCTAACGCGGGGGTTAGCACAGATACGCAGTATTTT. As protein: CASSVANAGVSTDTQYF.

The rearrangement uses TRBV11-2 and TRBJ2-7; the D is unclear. V lost 5 bases and J 6 bases, leaving 14 bases between the germline ends. This CDR3 comprises 13 residues. CDR1 SGHAT and CDR2 FQNNGV come from the germline V gene. This CDR3 is CASSLRLGSEQYF. The DNA of the CDR3 is TGTGCCAGCAGCCTTCGGTTGGGCTCCGAGCAGTACTTC.

The chain couples TRBV6-6 to TRBJ1-2, with 8 bases aligning to TRBD1. Per germline, CDR1 MNHNY and CDR2 SVGAGI (reference sequence). The V and J ends lost 8 bases and 7 bases, in that order; junction bases with no gene match: 15. CDR3 length: 15 residues. The CDR3: CASLGGEDRVGGYTF. In nucleotides, the CDR3 is TGTGCCAGCCTGGGGGGTGAGGACAGGGTCGGTGGCTACACCTTC.

The J gene is TRBJ2-7, the V gene TRBV6-1; D is unclear. Germline V lookup: CDR1 MNHNS, CDR2 SASEGT. The CDR3 is made up of 11 amino acids. The V gene lost 4 bases and the J gene lost 1 base, with 2 bases spanning the gap. As DNA, the CDR3 is TGTGCCAGCAGTGCTTCCTACGAGCAGTACTTC. Its translation is CASSASYEQYF.

The rearrangement joins TRBV5-8 to TRBJ1-5; 10 positions match TRBD1. Germline V CDR1 and CDR2: SGHTS, YDEGEE. This CDR3 region has 15 residues. J lost 1 base, V lost 4 bases, and 2 bases had no gene match. CDR3 DNA: TGTGCCAGCAGCCAGGGACAGGGGAGCAATCAGCCCCAGCATTTT. It codes for CASSQGQGSNQPQHF.

The chain uses TRBV7-9 and TRBJ2-1; TRBD2 is a possible D gene (5 bases). The CDR3 is 15 residues long. Trimming pared 5 bases from V and 5 bases from J, leaving 16 bases between. CDR1 and CDR2 (germline): SEHNR, FQNEAQ (reference sequence). The CDR3 loop is CASSPVDGEHNEQFF. The DNA for the CDR3 is TGTGCCAGCAGCCCAGTTGACGGGGAACACAATGAGCAGTTCTTC.

This chain links TRBV11-3 with TRBJ2-3; D may be TRBD1 (6 bases). Germline lookup yields CDR1 SGHNT and CDR2 YENEEA. V lost 5 bases, J lost 4 bases, and 13 bases lay in between. This CDR3 spans 14 amino acids. CDR3 nucleotides: TGTGCCAGCAGCCATCGGGACACCTCAGATACGCAGTATTTT. Residues: CASSHRDTSDTQYF.

This rearrangement joins TRBV27 to TRBJ1-2; a weak D match, TRBD1 (6 bases). CDR3 length: 16 residues. Germline V gene data show CDR1 as MNHEY and CDR2 as SMNVEV (reference sequence). Trimming shortened V by 10 bases and J by 2 bases, and 23 bases separated the two germline ends. This CDR3 is CATFPRGDNPNYGYTF. The CDR3 DNA sequence: TGTGCCACCTTCCCACGAGGGGACAATCCAAACTATGGCTACACCTTC.

This chain links TRBV2 with TRBJ2-5; 7 nucleotides align to TRBD2. The CDR3 spans 12 residues. Germline CDR1 and CDR2: SNHLY and FYNNEI. V was clipped by 8 bases and J by 4 bases; unmatched bases: 4. Here the CDR3 DNA reads TGTGCCAGCCCCGGGGAGGGAGAGACCCAGTACTTC. This translates into CASPGEGETQYF.

V usage is TRBV2 and J usage is TRBJ1-5; the D is unclear. CDR3 length equals 15 residues. In germline, CDR1 is SNHLY, CDR2 FYNNEI. With 2 bases removed from V and 0 bases from J, the gap between germline ends came to 8 bases. The CDR3 sequence: CASSELGSSNQPQHF. The CDR3 DNA reads TGTGCCAGCAGTGAATTGGGCAGTAGCAATCAGCCCCAGCATTTT. Looking up the rest from reference TRBV2 and TRBJ1-5 gives the full variable domain: EPEVTQTPSHQVTQMGQEVILRCVPISNHLYFYWYRQILGQKVEFLVSFYNNEISEKSEIFDDQFSVERPDGSNFTLKIRSTKLEDSAMYFCASSELGSSNQPQHFGDGTRLSIL.

V and J are TRBV4-3 and TRBJ1-2; D gene ambiguous. V was trimmed by 0 bases and J by 0 bases, leaving 8 bases between them. The length of the CDR3 is 15 residues. The germline V gene encodes CDR1 LGHNA and CDR2 YSLEER. CDR3 coding DNA: TGCGCCAGCAGCCAAGATCACAGCTCTAACTATGGCTACACCTTC. This gives the protein CASSQDHSSNYGYTF.

This chain links TRBV4-1 with TRBJ2-1; 10 bases align to TRBD2. Germline V lookup: CDR1 MGHRA, CDR2 YSYEKL. V lost 1 base to trimming and J lost 4 bases; unmatched junction nucleotides: 4. There are 16 residues in the CDR3. The CDR3 DNA is TGCGCCAGCAGCCAAGGGGGAGCGGGGGGGTACAATGAGCAGTTCTTC. Translation: CASSQGGAGGYNEQFF.

The V and J genes are TRBV6-5 and TRBJ1-6; no clear D gene. The germline CDR1 and CDR2 sequences are MNHEY and SVGAGI. CDR3 size: 15 residues. V lost 0 bases and J 7 bases, leaving 10 bases between the germline ends. Here the CDR3 reads CASSYSTGVNSPLHF. The CDR3 nucleotides are TGTGCCAGCAGTTACTCGACCGGAGTGAATTCACCCCTCCACTTT.